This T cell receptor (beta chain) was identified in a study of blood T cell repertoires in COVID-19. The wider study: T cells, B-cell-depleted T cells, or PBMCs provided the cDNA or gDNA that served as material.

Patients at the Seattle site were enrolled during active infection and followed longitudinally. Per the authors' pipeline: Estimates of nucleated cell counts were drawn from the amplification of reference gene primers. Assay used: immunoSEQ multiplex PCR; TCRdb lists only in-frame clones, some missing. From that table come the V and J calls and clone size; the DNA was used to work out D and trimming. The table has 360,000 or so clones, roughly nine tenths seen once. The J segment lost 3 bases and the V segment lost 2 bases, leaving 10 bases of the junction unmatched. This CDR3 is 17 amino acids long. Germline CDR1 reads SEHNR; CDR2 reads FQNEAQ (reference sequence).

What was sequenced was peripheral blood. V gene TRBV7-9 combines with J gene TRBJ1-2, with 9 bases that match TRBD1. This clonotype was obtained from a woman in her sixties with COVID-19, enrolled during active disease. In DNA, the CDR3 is TGTGCCAGCAGCTTACGCGCCGGGACAGGGAAAGACTATGGCTACACCTTC. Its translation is CASSLRAGTGKDYGYTF.